The source of this T cell receptor (beta chain) is a study of cytomegalovirus exposure and HLA in healthy donors (dated 2017 in TCRdb). Looking at the study overall: In an earlier analysis of some 610 of the donors, 250 to 300 Gb of sequence data and some 100 million unique TCR beta sequences from about 179 million T cells were reported. An earlier analysis of 450 to 750 of the donors used high-throughput TCR beta sequencing to judge whether each TCR beta V gene segment behaved as functional or pseudogenic. A later analysis re-examined previously published TCR beta repertoires from just over 650 donors and added high-resolution HLA genotyping to investigate patterns of TCR occurrence. Four to six DR-DQ haplotypes were handled as single units for association and clustering because linkage in the cohort was strong. Typing coverage differed by locus: A, B, C, DRB1 and DQB1 were typed in about 620-630 donors, DQA1 in about 510, DPA1 in 600 to 610, and DPB1 in approximately 450. In addition to the first cohort of around 670 subjects, a separate validation cohort of 120 different subjects was used. Among around 400 genotyped donors of the cohort, an average of about 220,000 unique TCR beta nucleotide sequences was sequenced per donor, of which about 19% were non-productive. High-throughput TCR immunosequencing, statistical association of individual TCRs with disease status, and machine learning were combined to predict cytomegalovirus infection status. An early release covering 500 to 750 HLA-typed donors comprised around 300 gigabases of sequencing data and around 80 million unique TCR sequences. Donor age, sex, ethnicity and CMV serostatus were compiled together with the repertoire data. The study used immunosequencing to profile the T cell repertoires of some 600 subjects and linked those repertoires to cytomegalovirus serostatus. All discovery cohort repertoires had been generated using a single sequencing platform. A later genetic analysis took genome-wide SNP genotypes for about 55% of the 666 donors and used that subset as a discovery cohort. Both class I and class II loci were covered by HLA typing, at four-digit resolution. The study aimed to test whether signatures of past pathogen exposure could be identified by cataloging public T cell receptors. Rather than drawing on any new phenotypic data, the later analysis identified candidate immune exposures from TCR beta sequences and the way those sequences occurred across donors. Of the approximately 370 genotyped donors, 81% were placed in the genetic ancestry cluster associated with self-reported Caucasian donors. The study at large found these results: In an earlier analysis of over 550 of the donors, most TCR beta V segments were observed in productive rearrangements about 87% or about 30% of the time, broadly matching IMGT annotations. Across donors, most TCR sequences were observed very rarely, whereas some public TCRs were present in many individuals. In a later analysis, HLA-associated TCR beta chains showed more clonal expansion and lower generation probabilities than non-associated chains that were equally common. HLA typing was unavailable for some donors at each locus, so association tests used only the typed subset. Three of the identified cytomegalovirus-associated TCR beta chains were confirmed in vitro to be specific for cytomegalovirus antigens. An association between a missense DCLRE1C variant and V-gene and J-gene trimming of TCR beta chains was found in a later genetic analysis and replicated in an independent cohort. Strong co-occurrence of HLA alleles, especially DR and DQ, made assigning TCR associations to individual alleles difficult. A later genetic analysis reported fewer N-insertions in productive TCRs among donors in an Asian-associated ancestry cluster than the approximately 670-donor mean. The presence/absence analyses assumed that sequencing depth was roughly uniform across donors, and that assumption may not be true. A later analysis associated 16,951 TCR beta sequences with specific HLA alleles at a false discovery rate of 0.05. A further reported finding was that TCR beta sequences accurately predicted the HLA-A and HLA-B alleles for most subjects in the first cohort. Over 15 rarely observed V segments, including chromosome 9 orphons, were excluded from the earlier analysis of several hundred of the donors because counts were too low. The 87-base-pair reads could not distinguish some IMGT-functional V segments, including TRBV6-2 and TRBV6-3, so those segments were excluded. For the cohort, immune exposure information was limited to CMV serostatus. The sequencing pipeline was judged likely to have produced a cluster of highly shared sequence variants as a technical artifact. According to a later analysis, most CMV-associated TCR beta chains appeared to be HLA-restricted, and the HLA associations seemed to be driven largely by CMV exposure. The cohort was sequenced for TCR beta chains only, and without alpha or paired-chain data the features that could be detected were limited. The classifier was reported to diagnose cytomegalovirus status with high specificity and sensitivity in both the original and validation cohorts. A later analysis reported that several top co-occurrence clusters appeared linked to parvovirus B19, influenza, CMV and Epstein-Barr virus. The authors suggested that the approach could potentially be extended to other disease states and immunological phenotypes. A total of roughly 160 TCR beta chains were listed by the study as associated with cytomegalovirus. A later analysis found that TCR association rates varied across HLA loci, with DRB1 alleles showing the most associated TCRs and HLA-C alleles the fewest. Correlated functional status among segregating V segments might be attributable to linkage disequilibrium, but an unknown experimental factor could not be ruled out.

Taken from cysteine to phenylalanine, the CDR3 has 18 residues. Of the read, only the CDR3 DNA is kept; its 54 bases are in frame from base 1. V loses 0 bases of germline sequence and J loses 0 bases, and the interval between the two ends is 14 bases. CDR1 and CDR2 are drawn from the germline V gene: ENHRY, SYGVKD. Libraries were prepared through the immunoSEQ multiplex PCR assay. For the multiplex PCR, a mixture combining 60 forward primers for TCR Vbeta segments and 13 reverse primers for TCR Jbeta segments was used. The CDR3 region of rearranged TCR beta genes was amplified from genomic DNA by a multiplex PCR assay. Amplified TCR beta libraries were sequenced as 87-base-pair reads on the Illumina HiSeq System. As for the authors' bioinformatics: A later analysis tallied roughly 80 million unique TCR beta chains across the approximately 670 repertoires, and approximately 11 million of those chains were shared by two or more donors. Raw reads were error-corrected and collapsed into unique sequences with a nearest-neighbor algorithm that merged closely related sequences to remove PCR and sequencing errors. V, D and J gene segments were assigned by aligning CDR3 sequences to IMGT reference sequences. For a sequence to be retained, at least a six-nucleotide match to both a V gene segment and a J gene segment was required. Rearrangements were called productive when the CDR3 lacked stop codons and stayed in frame with V and J; all others were non-productive. Following IMGT convention, CDR3 was defined as the stretch from the second conserved V-encoded cysteine up to the conserved J-encoded phenylalanine. The earlier analysis of fewer than 700 of the donors excluded sequences that lacked an unambiguous match to a single V gene segment. In an earlier analysis of approximately 560 of the donors, a V segment was called functional when productive rearrangements were above 56.7%, and segregating when the standard deviation between donors exceeded 5%. A statistical classification framework was built for diagnosing cytomegalovirus status from the catalog of TCR beta chain sequences. In a later analysis, V and J genes were assigned by comparing TCR nucleotide sequences against IMGT/GENE-DB human TR gene sequences. Using the TCRdist pipeline, a later analysis assigned CDR3 sequences along with most-parsimonious VDJ recombination scenarios. In a later analysis, each TCR beta chain was defined by its CDR3 amino acid sequence together with its V-gene family, and reads without a unique V-gene family were excluded. To address suspected cross-contamination and a sequencing artifact, a later analysis removed approximately 600 highly shared, low-generation-probability nucleotide sequences. For each public chain, a later analysis derived a clonal expansion index from normalized ranks of inferred template counts within each repertoire. In a later analysis, generation probabilities were computed with a VDJ recombination model fitted to out-of-frame rearrangements, and the resulting probabilities were checked against IGoR. A later analysis scored TCR-TCR, TCR-HLA and TCR-CMV co-occurrence with hypergeometric tests, applying a repertoire-size bias correction to TCR pairs. In a later analysis, false discovery rates were estimated by permuting HLA or CMV assignments 20 times. A later analysis grouped co-occurring TCRs with DBSCAN, adding TCRdist sequence similarity when clustering within HLA-allele-positive subsets. For co-occurrence clustering, repertoires with fewer than 30,000 or more than 120,000 public chains were excluded, along with a handful of repertoires with anomalous nucleotide sharing. TCRdb provides this immuneACCESS table in a form limited to in-frame rearrangements. Some clones are lacking; in checked studies, under half of them reflect an unresolved V gene, and why the rest are absent is not known. V, J and clone size derive from that table, while D and trimming were established from the DNA sequence. For this sample the table gives 240,000 or so clones, of which approximately 82% were detected only once. The ten largest clonotypes hold around 8% of the sample.

The cohort consisted of approximately 670 healthy bone marrow donors. At the time of sampling, every cohort member was nominally healthy, though immune exposures that went unrecorded were likely present. The donor tested CMV seropositive and was one of the 289 seropositive cohort members. A peripheral blood sample was collected from each donor, and TCR beta sequencing was performed on peripheral blood mononuclear cells. Genomic DNA extraction from the blood cell samples was performed with the Qiagen DNeasy Blood Extraction Kit. Only a few counts were recorded for this clone. The specificity of this receptor is unknown. The record has no base qualities; no much larger clone is one base away.

The sequence was collected from a woman aged 55-75 years in good health and CMV-seropositive. The material sequenced was PBMCs. Recombination joined TRBV10-3 with TRBJ2-2, and the D gene may be TRBD2, 5 bases matching. The DNA is as follows: TGTGCCATCAGTGAGTCGGCCGCCGCGGGCACGAACACCGGGGAGCTGTTTTTT. This gives the protein CAISESAAAGTNTGELFF.